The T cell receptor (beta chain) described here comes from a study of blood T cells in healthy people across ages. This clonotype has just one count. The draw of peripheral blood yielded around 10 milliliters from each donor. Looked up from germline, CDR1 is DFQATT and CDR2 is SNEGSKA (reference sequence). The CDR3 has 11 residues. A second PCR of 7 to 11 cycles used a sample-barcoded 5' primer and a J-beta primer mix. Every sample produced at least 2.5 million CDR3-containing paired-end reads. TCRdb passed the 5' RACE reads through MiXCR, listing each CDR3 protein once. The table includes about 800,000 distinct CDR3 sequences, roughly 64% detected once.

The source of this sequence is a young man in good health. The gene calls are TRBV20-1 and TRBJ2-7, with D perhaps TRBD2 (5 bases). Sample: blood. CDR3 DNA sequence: TGCAGCGTCCCCGGGGCCTACGAGCAGTACTTC. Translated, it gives CSVPGAYEQYF.